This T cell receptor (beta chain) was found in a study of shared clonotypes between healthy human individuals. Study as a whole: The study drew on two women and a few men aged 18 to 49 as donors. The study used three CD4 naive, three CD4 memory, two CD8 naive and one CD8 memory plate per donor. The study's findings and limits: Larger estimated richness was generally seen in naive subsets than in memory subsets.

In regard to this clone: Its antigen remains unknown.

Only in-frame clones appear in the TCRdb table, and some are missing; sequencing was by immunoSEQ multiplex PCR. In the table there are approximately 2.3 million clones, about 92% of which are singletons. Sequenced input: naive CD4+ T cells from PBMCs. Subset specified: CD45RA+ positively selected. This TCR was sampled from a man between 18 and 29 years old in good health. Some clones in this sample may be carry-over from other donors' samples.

The CDR3 nucleotides read TGTGCCAGTACCGGGACAGGGGTGGGTGAAAAACTGTTTTTT. As protein: CASTGTGVGEKLFF. V and J are TRBV28 and TRBJ1-4; 10 nucleotides agree with TRBD1. The CDR3 runs to 14 residues. CDR1 is MDHEN and CDR2 is SYDVKM in the germline V gene. Trimming at V came to 9 bases and at J to 7 bases, leaving 8 bases not matched to a gene.